One and the same sample provided the 19 T cell receptor beta chains below, sequenced in a study of T cell changes during pregnancy in multiple sclerosis. Here immunoSEQ multiplex PCR was the method, and the copy in TCRdb shows in-frame clones only, minus some. The sample holds tens of thousands of clones, approximately 92% seen once. The sample in question was peripheral blood, obtained in the third trimester of pregnancy. Source of these receptors: a female donor in good health, enrolled as a control in a pregnancy study.

The rearrangement uses TRBV18 and TRBJ1-2; TRBD1 might be the D (6 bases). V was shortened by 6 bases and J by 1 base, with 15 bases between the two germline ends. From germline, CDR1 is KGHSH and CDR2 LQKENI. This CDR3 contains 15 residues. CDR3 in DNA: TGTGCCAGCTCGAACCGGGACAATATTAACTATGGCTACACCTTC. This encodes CASSNRDNINYGYTF.

This rearrangement joins TRBV5-1 to TRBJ2-1; D may be TRBD2 (6 bases). CDR3 size: 15 residues. V dropped 0 bases and J dropped 2 bases, with 9 bases sitting between them. Germline values: CDR1 SGHRS, CDR2 YFSETQ. The CDR3, as DNA: TGCGCCAGCAGCTTGGCGCCGGGGGCCTACAATGAGCAGTTCTTC. Protein product: CASSLAPGAYNEQFF.

The chain links TRBV7-9 to TRBJ1-5, with TRBD1 identical over 9 bases. V shed 5 bases and J 7 bases; nucleotides not matched to a gene: 12. The germline gives CDR1 SEHNR, CDR2 FQNEAQ (reference sequence). The CDR3 length is 16 residues. CDR3 in DNA: TGTGCCAGCAGCGGAGACAGGGGGAAAGGAGGCCAGCCCCAGCATTTT. Its protein is CASSGDRGKGGQPQHF.

The chain recombines TRBV10-3 with TRBJ1-5; D is undetermined. There are 12 residues in the CDR3. CDR1 is ENHRY, CDR2 SYGVKD, per germline. V lost 1 base to trimming and J lost 9 bases, with 7 bases between them. The CDR3 loop is CAISEFAGPQHF. The CDR3 bases are TGTGCCATCAGTGAGTTTGCGGGGCCCCAGCATTTT.

V usage is TRBV7-9 and J usage is TRBJ2-3; D uncertain. CDR1 SEHNR and CDR2 FQNEAQ come from the germline V gene (reference sequence). CDR3 size: 12 residues. V was pared by 5 bases and J by 2 bases, with 5 bases between. As DNA, the CDR3 is TGTGCCAGCAGCGGAGTCACAGATACGCAGTATTTT. Amino acid sequence: CASSGVTDTQYF.

The V gene is TRBV7-8, the J gene TRBJ2-7, with 11 bases fitting TRBD2. Germline values: CDR1 SGHVS, CDR2 FQNEAQ. J was trimmed by 5 bases and V by 4 bases; bases with no gene match: 7. The CDR3 has 15 amino acids. CDR3 DNA: TGTGCCAGCAGCTCCTATAGCGGGAGGGCCGACGAGCAGTACTTC. Translation: CASSSYSGRADEQYF.

This clone has only one observation. V gene TRBV7-8 combines with J gene TRBJ2-7, with D tentatively TRBD2 (6 bases). The length of the CDR3 is 19 residues. Between the trimmed V and J ends, which lost 3 bases and 2 bases, there was a span of 26 bases. Germline CDR1 is SGHVS and CDR2 is FQNEAQ. CDR3 amino acids: CASSFKRAVANRKPYEQYF. For the CDR3, the DNA is TGTGCCAGCAGCTTCAAGCGGGCCGTGGCAAACCGTAAACCCTACGAGCAGTACTTC.

The CDR3 protein is CASSISQGHLYEQYF. For the CDR3, the DNA is TGTGCCAGTAGTATTTCCCAGGGGCATCTCTACGAGCAGTACTTC. The chain employs TRBV19 and TRBJ2-7; possibly TRBD1 for D (6 bases). The CDR3 contains 15 residues. Germline assignment: CDR1 LNHDA and CDR2 SQIVND (reference sequence). The V end lost 3 bases, the J end lost 3 bases, and 15 bases lay between the germline ends.

The chain carries TRBV28 and TRBJ1-1, with TRBD1 matching 8 bases. The CDR3 is made up of 14 amino acids. Germline CDR1 is MDHEN and CDR2 is SYDVKM. The trim removed 1 base at V and 10 bases at J, leaving 8 bases unmatched. The CDR3 here is CASSLSAGGVGAFF. The CDR3 DNA follows: TGTGCCAGCAGTTTATCGGCAGGGGGCGTGGGAGCTTTCTTT.

This chain joins TRBV30 and TRBJ1-5, with 7 bases lining up with TRBD1. J gave up 0 bases and V 2 bases, and 4 bases lay outside the gene matches. CDR3 size: 15 residues. The germline gives CDR1 GTSNPN, CDR2 SVGIG (reference sequence). In DNA form, the CDR3 reads TGTGCCTGGAGTCCAGGGGGGTTTAGCAATCAGCCCCAGCATTTT. It is translated as CAWSPGGFSNQPQHF.

V usage is TRBV29-1 and J usage is TRBJ1-4, with a possible D match to TRBD1 (5 bases). The CDR3 spans 13 residues. V lost 4 bases, J lost 4 bases, and 10 bases lay in between. Germline CDR1 and CDR2: SQVTM and ANQGSEA. The CDR3 here is CSVAGANNEKLFF. CDR3 in DNA: TGCAGCGTTGCTGGGGCCAATAATGAAAAACTGTTTTTT.

This clone has just a few counts. The chain employs TRBV18 and TRBJ1-6; 7 positions agree with TRBD1. Germline CDR1 KGHSH, CDR2 LQKENI. The V and J ends lost 2 bases and 10 bases, in that order; junction bases with no gene match: 8. This CDR3 has 15 residues. The CDR3 DNA follows: TGTGCCAGCTCACCAAGAGACAGGGTGGACTCACCCCTCCACTTT. Its translation is CASSPRDRVDSPLHF.

The V and J genes are TRBV9 and TRBJ2-7; D is possibly TRBD2 (5 bases). The V gene lost 2 bases and the J gene lost 0 bases, with 21 bases spanning the gap. Germline V gene data show CDR1 as SGDLS and CDR2 as YYNGEE. This CDR3 comprises 18 residues. The CDR3 here is CASSVGGYWAPSSYEQYF. CDR3 DNA: TGTGCCAGCAGCGTTGGCGGGTATTGGGCCCCCAGCTCCTACGAGCAGTACTTC.

V gene TRBV5-1 combines with J gene TRBJ2-1; 7 nucleotides align to TRBD2. This CDR3 has 14 amino acids. Trimming took 5 bases from V and 5 from J; bases not matched to a gene: 7. Germline assignment: CDR1 SGHRS and CDR2 YFSETQ. CDR3 protein: CASRGGRADNEQFF. In DNA, the CDR3 is TGCGCCAGCAGGGGAGGGAGGGCCGACAATGAGCAGTTCTTC.

V is TRBV30 and J is TRBJ2-7, with 7 bases identical to TRBD2. Germline loops: CDR1 GTSNPN, CDR2 SVGIG (reference sequence). This CDR3 has 13 amino acids. The ends lost 2 bases at V and 6 bases at J; junction bases unmatched: 7. The CDR3 nucleotides are TGTGCCTGGAGTCCACGGGGGGTCGGCGAGCAGTACTTC. Protein sequence: CAWSPRGVGEQYF.

This clone came up a few times. The V gene is TRBV5-6, the J gene TRBJ2-7; TRBD2 aligns across 9 bases. Germline trimming cut 4 bases from V and 0 bases from J; bases unmatched to any gene: 5. Germline CDR1 and CDR2: SGHDT and YYEEEE. This CDR3 contains 15 residues. For the CDR3, the DNA is TGTGCCAGCAGCCCCGGCGGGGGGGCCTCCTACGAGCAGTACTTC. Protein product: CASSPGGGASYEQYF.

The V gene is TRBV7-2, the J gene TRBJ2-3; weak D call: TRBD2 (6 bases). V was clipped by 6 bases and J by 2 bases, with 15 bases between them. Germline CDR1 reads SGHTA; CDR2 reads FQGNSA. The CDR3 is made up of 15 amino acids. In nucleotides, the CDR3 is TGTGCCAGCAGTGAGAATATAGCGGACACAGATACGCAGTATTTT. Its protein is CASSENIADTDTQYF.

The CDR3 region is CASSWEPRYEQYF. CDR3 DNA sequence: TGTGCCAGCTCCTGGGAGCCTCGTTACGAGCAGTACTTC. The chain couples TRBV7-2 to TRBJ2-7; weak D call: TRBD2 (5 bases). There are 13 residues in the CDR3. V shed 8 bases and J shed 4 bases, with 15 bases lying between them. The germline V gene encodes CDR1 SGHTA and CDR2 FQGNSA.

This chain links TRBV2 with TRBJ2-7, with D tentatively TRBD1 (6 bases). The CDR3 totals 15 residues. Deletions cut 6 bases from V and 0 bases from J, with 15 bases between. Per germline, CDR1 SNHLY and CDR2 FYNNEI. CDR3 in amino acids: CASRDNREISYEQYF. Here the CDR3 DNA reads TGTGCCAGCAGGGATAACAGGGAGATCTCCTACGAGCAGTACTTC.